This T cell receptor beta chain was profiled in a study of PD-1 blockade in classical Hodgkin lymphoma. All patients experienced relapse after autologous stem cell transplantation, and brentuximab vedotin exposure was variable. Sequenced by immunoSEQ multiplex PCR; TCRdb stores in-frame clones only, minus some. The sample has about 40,000 clones, about 79% seen once. Germline loops: CDR1 LNHDA, CDR2 SQIVND (reference sequence). The germline V and J ends were trimmed by 3 bases and 2 bases, with 13 bases remaining between them. The CDR3 has 16 amino acids. This sequence was found in a human donor with classical Hodgkin lymphoma. The sequenced sample was peripheral blood mononuclear cells (PBMCs), obtained at baseline. The chain uses TRBV19 and TRBJ2-2; no clear D. Here the CDR3 DNA reads TGTGCCAGTAGTATTCGACCTGGTCTTAACACCGGGGAGCTGTTTTTT. As protein: CASSIRPGLNTGELFF. The full variable domain, completed using reference TRBV19 and TRBJ2-2, is DGGITQSPKYLFRKEGQNVTLSCEQNLNHDAMYWYRQDPGQGLRLIYYSQIVNDFQKGDIAEGYSVSREKKESFPLTVTSAQKNPTAFYLCASSIRPGLNTGELFFGEGSRLTVL.